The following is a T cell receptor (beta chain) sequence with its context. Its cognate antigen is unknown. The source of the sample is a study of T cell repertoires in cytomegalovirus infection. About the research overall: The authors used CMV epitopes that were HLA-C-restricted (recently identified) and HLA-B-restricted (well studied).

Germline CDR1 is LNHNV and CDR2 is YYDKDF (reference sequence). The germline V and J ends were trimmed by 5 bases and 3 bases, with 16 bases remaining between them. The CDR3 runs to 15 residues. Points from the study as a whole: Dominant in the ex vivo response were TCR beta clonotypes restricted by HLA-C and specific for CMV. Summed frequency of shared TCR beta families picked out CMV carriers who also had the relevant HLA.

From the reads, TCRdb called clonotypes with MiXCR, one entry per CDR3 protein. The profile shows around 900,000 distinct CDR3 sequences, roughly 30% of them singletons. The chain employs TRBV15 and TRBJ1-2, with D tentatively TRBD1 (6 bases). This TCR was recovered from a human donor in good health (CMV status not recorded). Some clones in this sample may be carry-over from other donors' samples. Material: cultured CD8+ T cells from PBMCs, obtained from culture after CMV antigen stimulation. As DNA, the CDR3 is TGTGCCACCAGCGGACGGGGGGCGAGTGACTATGGCTACACCTTC. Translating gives CATSGRGASDYGYTF.